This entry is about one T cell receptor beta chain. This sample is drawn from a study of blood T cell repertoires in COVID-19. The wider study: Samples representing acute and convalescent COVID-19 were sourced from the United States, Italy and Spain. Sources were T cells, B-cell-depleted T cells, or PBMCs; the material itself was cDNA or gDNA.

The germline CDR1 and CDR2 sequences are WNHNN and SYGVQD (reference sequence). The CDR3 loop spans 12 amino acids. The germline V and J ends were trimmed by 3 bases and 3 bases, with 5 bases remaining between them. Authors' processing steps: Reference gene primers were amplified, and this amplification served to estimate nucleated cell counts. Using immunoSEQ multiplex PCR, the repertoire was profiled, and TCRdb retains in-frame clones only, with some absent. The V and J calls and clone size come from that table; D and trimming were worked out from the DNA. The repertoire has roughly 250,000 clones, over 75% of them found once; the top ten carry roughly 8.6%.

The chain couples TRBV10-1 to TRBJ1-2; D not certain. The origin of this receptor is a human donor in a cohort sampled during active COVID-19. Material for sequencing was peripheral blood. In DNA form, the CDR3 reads TGCGCCAGCAGTGATCGCGACTATGGCTACACCTTC. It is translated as CASSDRDYGYTF.